This entry lists 22 T cell receptor beta chains sequenced from one sample in a study of control samples from healthy donors and cancer patients. Some clones are missing from TCRdb's copy, which holds only in-frame ones; the method was immunoSEQ multiplex PCR. This table has 100,000 to 150,000 clones, approximately 92% appearing once. The specimen was PBMCs. The receptors were sampled from a man at least 80 years old with head and neck cancer.

The chain couples TRBV5-1 to TRBJ1-4, with 9 bases identical to TRBD1. Per the germline V gene, CDR1 is SGHRS and CDR2 is YFSETQ. Trimming cost V 4 bases and J 8 bases; bases outside gene matches: 6. This CDR3 region has 14 residues. CDR3 nucleotide sequence: TGCGCCAGCAGCCTCCAGACAGGGGGGGAAAAACTGTTTTTT. Its protein product is CASSLQTGGEKLFF.

The rearrangement links TRBV5-1 to TRBJ2-1; D not resolved. Germline CDR1 and CDR2: SGHRS and YFSETQ. CDR3 length: 15 residues. V was shortened by 0 bases and J by 4 bases, with 11 bases between the two germline ends. As DNA, the CDR3 is TGCGCCAGCAGCTTGGGTCAGGTGAAGTACAATGAGCAGTTCTTC. Protein product: CASSLGQVKYNEQFF.

The J gene is TRBJ2-3, the V gene TRBV9; 8 bases line up with TRBD2. Germline CDR1 is SGDLS and CDR2 is YYNGEE. This CDR3 comprises 15 residues. V lost 0 bases and J lost 6; bases outside the gene matches: 6. CDR3 sequence reads: CASSVGAGGWDTQYF. In DNA, the CDR3 is TGTGCCAGCAGCGTAGGGGCGGGAGGATGGGATACGCAGTATTTT. The full variable domain, in which reference TRBV9 and TRBJ2-3 provide the parts outside the CDR3, is DSGVTQTPKHLITATGQRVTLRCSPRSGDLSVYWYQQSLDQGLQFLIQYYNGEERAKGNILERFSAQQFPDLHSELNLSSLELGDSALYFCASSVGAGGWDTQYFGPGTRLTVL.

This chain joins TRBV3-1 (or the pseudogene TRBV3-2) and TRBJ2-7; 12 bases agree with TRBD2. The CDR3 runs to 17 residues. CDR1 and CDR2 (germline): LGHDT, YNNKEL (reference sequence). With V trimmed by 1 base and J by 6 bases, 10 bases remained unmatched. CDR3 loop: CASSQGASGRARGEQYF. Here the CDR3 DNA reads TGTGCCAGCAGCCAAGGTGCTAGCGGGAGGGCCCGTGGCGAGCAGTACTTC.

The chain couples TRBV18 to TRBJ2-7; TRBD1 agrees at 9 bases. The CDR3 totals 14 residues. From germline, CDR1 is KGHSH and CDR2 LQKENI. Trimming removed 7 bases from V and 4 bases from J; junction bases left unmatched: 8. CDR3 amino acids: CASYPGQGPYEQYF. CDR3 in DNA: TGTGCCAGCTACCCGGGACAGGGACCTTACGAGCAGTACTTC.

The chain employs TRBV5-1 and TRBJ1-1; D is unresolved. V was clipped by 3 bases and J by 1 base, with 7 bases between them. CDR1 is SGHRS and CDR2 is YFSETQ in the germline V gene. This CDR3 is built from 13 residues. CDR3 sequence: CASSSSANTEAFF. The CDR3 coding sequence is TGCGCCAGCAGCTCGTCAGCGAACACTGAAGCTTTCTTT.

This clone was counted a single time. CDR3 loop: CASKFRGGPGETDTQYF. DNA for the CDR3: TGCGCCAGCAAATTCCGCGGGGGACCCGGGGAGACAGATACGCAGTATTTT. V gene TRBV4-1 combines with J gene TRBJ2-3; 7 nucleotides match TRBD2. The CDR3 is made up of 17 amino acids. The germline gives CDR1 MGHRA, CDR2 YSYEKL. J gave up 3 bases and V 7 bases, and 16 bases lay outside the gene matches.

The V and J genes are TRBV30 and TRBJ2-3; D is ambiguous. Germline loops: CDR1 GTSNPN, CDR2 SVGIG (reference sequence). V was trimmed by 4 bases and J by 0 bases, leaving 8 bases between them. The CDR3 spans 13 residues. CDR3 region: CAWTQYSTDTQYF. CDR3 nucleotides: TGTGCCTGGACCCAGTATAGCACAGATACGCAGTATTTT.

The genes are TRBV5-4 and TRBJ1-1; a weak D match, TRBD1 (6 bases). Trimming cost V 2 bases and J 0 bases, with 11 bases left between them. The V gene's germline CDR1 is SGHNT and CDR2 YYREEE (reference sequence). The CDR3 length is 15 residues. Here the CDR3 DNA reads TGTGCCAGCAGCTTCGGGGGGGCCTTGAACACTGAAGCTTTCTTT. Encoded protein: CASSFGGALNTEAFF.

V usage is TRBV10-2 and J usage is TRBJ2-7, with D unresolved. CDR3 length: 14 amino acids. Germline V gives CDR1 WSHSY, CDR2 SAAADI. The V end lost 3 bases, the J end lost 2 bases, and 11 bases lay between the germline ends. The CDR3 region is CASSDYAGAYEQYF. CDR3 sequence (DNA): TGCGCCAGCAGTGATTATGCAGGAGCCTACGAGCAGTACTTC.

V gene TRBV7-9 combines with J gene TRBJ1-2; a weak D match, TRBD1 (6 bases). CDR1 is SEHNR and CDR2 is FQNEAQ in the germline V gene (reference sequence). The CDR3 sequence is 13 residues long. Trimming cost V 5 bases and J 8 bases, with 15 bases left between them. This CDR3 reads CASSEQGLGGYTF. The CDR3 DNA follows: TGTGCCAGCAGCGAACAGGGCCTAGGCGGCTACACCTTC.

This clone appeared once. The chain joins TRBV2 to TRBJ2-7, with D uncertain. CDR1 is SNHLY, CDR2 FYNNEI, per germline. V lost 4 bases to trimming and J lost 5 bases, with 12 bases between them. The CDR3 is made up of 13 amino acids. The CDR3 DNA reads as TGTGCCAGCAGTGCCGTGACACGAGACGAGCAGTACTTC. Encoded protein: CASSAVTRDEQYF.

CDR3 region: CASSPDVGYNEQFF. DNA for the CDR3: TGTGCCAGCAGCCCCGACGTGGGGTATAATGAGCAGTTCTTC. The chain couples TRBV3-1 (or the pseudogene TRBV3-2) to TRBJ2-1; no definite D call. V was pared by 4 bases and J by 7 bases, with 14 bases between. Germline V lookup: CDR1 LGHDT, CDR2 YNNKEL (reference sequence). This CDR3 is 14 amino acids long.

The rearrangement uses TRBV24-1 and TRBJ1-5; D is perhaps TRBD1 (5 bases). The CDR3 has 13 residues. The germline V gene encodes CDR1 KGHDR and CDR2 SFDVKD. V lost 5 bases and J 6 bases, leaving 10 bases between the germline ends. Here the CDR3 DNA reads TGTGCCACCAGTGGGGGACTTGCTCAGCCCCAGCATTTT. Protein: CATSGGLAQPQHF.

The chain couples TRBV9 to TRBJ2-3; TRBD2 aligns across 7 bases. Looked up from germline, CDR1 is SGDLS and CDR2 is YYNGEE. The CDR3 extends over 15 amino acids. V was clipped by 0 bases and J by 4 bases; unmatched bases: 5. The CDR3 DNA follows: TGTGCCAGCAGCGTAGAAGGCGGGAGCCCAGATACGCAGTATTTT. It is translated as CASSVEGGSPDTQYF.

The gene calls are TRBV24-1 and TRBJ1-5, with D hard to call. The CDR3 has 15 residues. Per germline, CDR1 KGHDR and CDR2 SFDVKD. Trimming left V 4 bases short and J 0 bases short, with 9 bases between. The CDR3 DNA is TGTGCCACCAGTGAGCAACAAGTTAGCAATCAGCCCCAGCATTTT. This translates into CATSEQQVSNQPQHF.

The gene calls are TRBV7-6 and TRBJ2-2; D is perhaps TRBD1 (6 bases). CDR1 and CDR2 (germline): SGHVS, FNYEAQ. The CDR3 is 15 amino acids. Trimming pared 1 base from V and 5 bases from J, leaving 11 bases between. CDR3 coding DNA: TGTGCCAGCAGCTTAGGGGGGCTCAATACCGGGGAGCTGTTTTTT. Its protein is CASSLGGLNTGELFF.

This rearrangement joins TRBV11-2 to TRBJ1-1; perhaps TRBD1 as D (6 bases). The V end lost 1 base, the J end lost 7 bases, and 10 bases lay between the germline ends. CDR3 length: 13 amino acids. Germline-derived CDR1 and CDR2 are SGHAT and FQNNGV. The CDR3 sequence: CASSLVQQGEAFF. CDR3 nucleotide sequence: TGTGCCAGCAGCTTAGTCCAACAGGGTGAAGCTTTCTTT.

J is TRBJ2-1 and V is TRBV19, with 8 positions matching TRBD2. With V trimmed by 2 bases and J by 5 bases, 14 bases remained unmatched. The CDR3 is 18 amino acids. Germline assignment: CDR1 LNHDA and CDR2 SQIVND (reference sequence). As DNA, the CDR3 is TGTGCCAGTAGTATATCAGGAGCGGGGGCGCGGGGGGACAATGAGCAGTTCTTC. It yields the protein CASSISGAGARGDNEQFF.

CDR3 protein: CASHGGSSYNSPLHF. DNA of the CDR3: TGTGCCTCACACGGGGGGAGCTCCTATAATTCACCCCTCCACTTT. The chain has TRBV19 and TRBJ1-6, with a tentative D call TRBD1 (5 bases). This CDR3 contains 15 residues. Germline assignment: CDR1 LNHDA and CDR2 SQIVND (reference sequence). Trimming stripped 11 bases from V and 0 bases from J, with 14 bases between.

The chain has TRBV2 and TRBJ1-2; 7 bases match TRBD1. The CDR3 is 16 residues long. Per the germline V gene, CDR1 is SNHLY and CDR2 is FYNNEI. The V and J ends lost 6 bases and 1 base, in that order; junction bases with no gene match: 11. As DNA, the CDR3 is TGTGCCAGCAGATCGGGACAGCGCTTCAATAACTATGGCTACACCTTC. Translating gives CASRSGQRFNNYGYTF. Full variable domain (missing parts from reference TRBV2 and TRBJ1-2): EPEVTQTPSHQVTQMGQEVILRCVPISNHLYFYWYRQILGQKVEFLVSFYNNEISEKSEIFDDQFSVERPDGSNFTLKIRSTKLEDSAMYFCASRSGQRFNNYGYTFGSGTRLTVV.

The V call is TRBV7-6, the J call TRBJ2-7; maybe TRBD1 (6 bases). V lost 0 bases and J lost 4, with 13 bases in between. CDR3 length: 15 residues. Germline V gene sequence: CDR1 SGHVS, CDR2 FNYEAQ. CDR3 amino acids: CASSLAETGGYEQYF. CDR3 coding DNA: TGTGCCAGCAGCTTAGCGGAGACAGGAGGATACGAGCAGTACTTC.